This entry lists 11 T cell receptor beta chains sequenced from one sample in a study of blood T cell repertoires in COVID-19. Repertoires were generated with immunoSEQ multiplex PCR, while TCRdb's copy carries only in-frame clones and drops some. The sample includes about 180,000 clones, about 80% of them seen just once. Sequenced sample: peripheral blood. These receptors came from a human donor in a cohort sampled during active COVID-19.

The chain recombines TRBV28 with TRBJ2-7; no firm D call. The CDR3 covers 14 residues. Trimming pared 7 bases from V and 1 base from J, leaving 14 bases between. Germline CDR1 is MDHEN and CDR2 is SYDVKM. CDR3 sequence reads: CASTPYAGSYEQYF. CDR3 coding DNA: TGTGCCAGCACCCCCTATGCTGGTTCCTACGAGCAGTACTTC. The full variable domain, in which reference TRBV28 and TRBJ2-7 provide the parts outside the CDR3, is DVKVTQSSRYLVKRTGEKVFLECVQDMDHENMFWYRQDPGLGLRLIYFSYDVKMKEKGDIPEGYSVSREKKERFSLILESASTNQTSMYLCASTPYAGSYEQYFGPGTRLTVT.

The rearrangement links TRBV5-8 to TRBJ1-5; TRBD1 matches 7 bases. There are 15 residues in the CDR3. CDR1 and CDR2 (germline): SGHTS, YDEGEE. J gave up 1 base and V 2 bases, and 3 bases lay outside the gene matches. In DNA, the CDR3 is TGTGCCAGCAGCTTACAGGGGTTAAGCAATCAGCCCCAGCATTTT. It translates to CASSLQGLSNQPQHF.

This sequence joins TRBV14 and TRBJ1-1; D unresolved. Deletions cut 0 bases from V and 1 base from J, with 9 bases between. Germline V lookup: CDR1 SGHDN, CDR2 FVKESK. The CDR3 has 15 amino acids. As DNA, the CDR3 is TGTGCCAGCAGCCAAGAGAGACACCCGAACACTGAAGCTTTCTTT. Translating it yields CASSQERHPNTEAFF.

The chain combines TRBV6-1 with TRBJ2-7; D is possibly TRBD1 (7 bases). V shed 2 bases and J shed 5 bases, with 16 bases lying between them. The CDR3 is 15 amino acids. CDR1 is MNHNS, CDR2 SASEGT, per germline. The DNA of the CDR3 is TGTGCCAGCAGTGAAACCCAGGGGGGTCGGGACGAGCAGTACTTC. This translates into CASSETQGGRDEQYF.

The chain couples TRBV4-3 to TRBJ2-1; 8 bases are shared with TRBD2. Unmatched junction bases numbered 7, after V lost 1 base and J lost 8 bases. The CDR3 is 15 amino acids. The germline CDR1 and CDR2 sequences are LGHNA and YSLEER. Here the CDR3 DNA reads TGCGCCAGCAGCCAAGTGGGACTAGGAGGATATGAGCAGTTCTTC. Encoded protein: CASSQVGLGGYEQFF.

The CDR3 DNA reads as TGTGCCAGCAGCCAAGGGCAGGGGCTCAATCAGCCCCAGCATTTT. Its protein is CASSQGQGLNQPQHF. V gene TRBV16 combines with J gene TRBJ1-5; D is perhaps TRBD1 (6 bases). Per the germline V gene, CDR1 is KGHSY and CDR2 is FQNENV. V was pared by 2 bases and J by 3 bases, with 11 bases between. The CDR3 has 15 residues.

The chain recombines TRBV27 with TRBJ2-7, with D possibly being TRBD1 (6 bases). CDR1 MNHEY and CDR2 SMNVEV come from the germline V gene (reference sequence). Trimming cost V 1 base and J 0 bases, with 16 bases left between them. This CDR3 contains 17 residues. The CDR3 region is CASSLWGTGISSYEQYF. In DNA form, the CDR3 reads TGTGCCAGCAGTTTATGGGGAACAGGGATAAGCTCCTACGAGCAGTACTTC.

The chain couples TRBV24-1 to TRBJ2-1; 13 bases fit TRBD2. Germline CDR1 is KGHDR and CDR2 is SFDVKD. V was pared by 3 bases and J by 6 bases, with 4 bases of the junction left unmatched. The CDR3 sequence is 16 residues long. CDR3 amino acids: CATSDPGLAGTNEQFF. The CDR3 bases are TGTGCCACCAGTGATCCGGGACTAGCGGGAACCAATGAGCAGTTCTTC.

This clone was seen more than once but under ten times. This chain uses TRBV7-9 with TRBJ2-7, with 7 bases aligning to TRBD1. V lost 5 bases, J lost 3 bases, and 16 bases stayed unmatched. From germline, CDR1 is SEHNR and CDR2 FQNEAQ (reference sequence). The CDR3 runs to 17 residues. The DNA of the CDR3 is TGTGCCAGCAGCCTCGCAACGGGTAGGACAGGACACTACGAGCAGTACTTC. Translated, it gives CASSLATGRTGHYEQYF.

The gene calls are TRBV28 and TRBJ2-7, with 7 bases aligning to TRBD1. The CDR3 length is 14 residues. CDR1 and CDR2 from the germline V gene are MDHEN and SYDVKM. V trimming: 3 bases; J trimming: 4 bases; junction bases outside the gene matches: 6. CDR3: CASSFRGGKYEQYF. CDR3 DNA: TGTGCCAGCAGTTTTCGAGGGGGCAAATACGAGCAGTACTTC.

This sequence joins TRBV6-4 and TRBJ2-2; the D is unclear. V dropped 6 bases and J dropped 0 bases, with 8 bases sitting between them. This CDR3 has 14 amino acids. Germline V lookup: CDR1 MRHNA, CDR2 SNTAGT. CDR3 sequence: CASSDHTNTGELFF. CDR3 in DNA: TGTGCCAGCAGCGACCACACGAACACCGGGGAGCTGTTTTTT.